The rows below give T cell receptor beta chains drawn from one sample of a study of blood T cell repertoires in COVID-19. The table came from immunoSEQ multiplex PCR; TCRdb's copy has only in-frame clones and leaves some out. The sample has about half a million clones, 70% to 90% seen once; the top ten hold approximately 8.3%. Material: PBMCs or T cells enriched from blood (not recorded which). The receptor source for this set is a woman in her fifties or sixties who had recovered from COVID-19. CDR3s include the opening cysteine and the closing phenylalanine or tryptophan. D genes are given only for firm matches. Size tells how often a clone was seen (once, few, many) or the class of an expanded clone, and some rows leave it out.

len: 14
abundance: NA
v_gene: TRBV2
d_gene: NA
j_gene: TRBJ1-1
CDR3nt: TGTGCCAGCAGTCGACAGGACAAGAACACTGAAGCTTTCTTT
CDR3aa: CASSRQDKNTEAFF

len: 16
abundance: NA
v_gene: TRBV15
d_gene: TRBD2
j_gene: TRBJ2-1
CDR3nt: TGTGCCACCAGCAGCCCCTGGCGGGGGGGCTACAATGAGCAGTTCTTC
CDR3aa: CATSSPWRGGYNEQFF

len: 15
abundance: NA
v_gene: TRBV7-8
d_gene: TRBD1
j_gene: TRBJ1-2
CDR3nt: TGTGCCAGCAGCTTAGCTTCCGGGACAGGGATGGACTACACCTTC
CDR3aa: CASSLASGTGMDYTF

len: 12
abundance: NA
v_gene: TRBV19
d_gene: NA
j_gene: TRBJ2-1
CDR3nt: TGTGCCAGTAGTATTAACTACAATGAGCAGTTCTTC
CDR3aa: CASSINYNEQFF

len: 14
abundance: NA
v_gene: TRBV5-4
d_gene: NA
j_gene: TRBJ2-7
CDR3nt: TGTGCCAGCAGCAAGACGACTTCGTCCTACGAGCAGTACTTC
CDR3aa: CASSKTTSSYEQYF

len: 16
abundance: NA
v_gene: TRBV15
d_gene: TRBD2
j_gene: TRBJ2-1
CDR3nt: TGTGCCACCAGCAGAGCGGGGGGGCAACCTGCCGATGAGCAGTTCTTC
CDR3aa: CATSRAGGQPADEQFF

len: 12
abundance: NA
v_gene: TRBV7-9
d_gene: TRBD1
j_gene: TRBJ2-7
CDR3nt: TGTGCCAGCAGCTCACAGGGGAACGAGCAGTACTTC
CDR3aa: CASSSQGNEQYF

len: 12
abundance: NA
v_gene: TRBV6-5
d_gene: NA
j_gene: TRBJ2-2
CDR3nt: TGTGCCAGCAGTTACCCGGGGGGGGAGCTGTTTTTT
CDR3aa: CASSYPGGELFF

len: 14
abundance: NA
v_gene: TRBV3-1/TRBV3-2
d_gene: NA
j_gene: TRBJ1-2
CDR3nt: TGTGCCAGCAGCCAAGAGGTAGGGGGCTATGGCTACACCTTC
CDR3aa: CASSQEVGGYGYTF

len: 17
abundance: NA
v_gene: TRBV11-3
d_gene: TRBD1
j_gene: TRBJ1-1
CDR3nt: TGTGCCAGCAGCCACGGGGACAGAAGGCCTATCGAAGGTGAAGCTTTCTTT
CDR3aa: CASSHGDRRPIEGEAFF

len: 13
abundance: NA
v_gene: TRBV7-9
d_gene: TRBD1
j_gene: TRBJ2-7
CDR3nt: TGTGCCAGCAGCTTACGGGACAGCTACGAGCAGTACTTC
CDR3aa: CASSLRDSYEQYF

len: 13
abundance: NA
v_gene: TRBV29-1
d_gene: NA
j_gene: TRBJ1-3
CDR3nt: TGCAGCGCCGGGGGGAGTGTAGGAAACACCATATATTTT
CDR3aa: CSAGGSVGNTIYF

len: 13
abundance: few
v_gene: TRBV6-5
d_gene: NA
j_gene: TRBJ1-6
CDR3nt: TGTGCCAGCAAGAGGGAGGTGGATTCACCCCTCCACTTT
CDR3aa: CASKREVDSPLHF

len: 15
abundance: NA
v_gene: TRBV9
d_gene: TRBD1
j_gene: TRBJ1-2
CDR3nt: TGTGCCAGCAGCGCACCCGGGACAGGAGACTATGGCTACACCTTC
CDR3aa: CASSAPGTGDYGYTF

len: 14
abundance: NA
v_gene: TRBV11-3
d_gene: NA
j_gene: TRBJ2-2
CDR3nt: TGTGCCAGCAGCTTAGAGGGGGCCACCGGGGAGCTGTTTTTT
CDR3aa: CASSLEGATGELFF

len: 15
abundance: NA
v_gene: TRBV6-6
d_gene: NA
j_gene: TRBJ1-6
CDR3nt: TGTGCCACCCAAGAGGAGAGCTCCTATAATTCACCCCTCCACTTT
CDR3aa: CATQEESSYNSPLHF

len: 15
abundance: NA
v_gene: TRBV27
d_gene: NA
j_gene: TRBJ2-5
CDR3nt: TGTGCCAGCAGTTTAAAAGGGGTTTACCAAGAGACCCAGTACTTC
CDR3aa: CASSLKGVYQETQYF

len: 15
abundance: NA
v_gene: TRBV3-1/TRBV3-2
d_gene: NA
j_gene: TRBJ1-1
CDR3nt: TGTGCCAGCAGCCAAGTTCGGTACGGGAACACTGAAGCTTTCTTT
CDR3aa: CASSQVRYGNTEAFF

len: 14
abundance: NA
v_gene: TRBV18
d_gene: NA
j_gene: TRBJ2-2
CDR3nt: TGTGCCAGCTCACCGGGACATAACACCGGGGAGCTGTTTTTT
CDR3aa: CASSPGHNTGELFF

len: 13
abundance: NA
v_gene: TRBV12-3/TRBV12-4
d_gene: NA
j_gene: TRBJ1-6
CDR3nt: TGTGCCAGCAGTTTGAGGGAAGTCTCACCCCTCCACTTT
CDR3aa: CASSLREVSPLHF

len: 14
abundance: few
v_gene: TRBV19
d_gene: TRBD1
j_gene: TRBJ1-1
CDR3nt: TGTGCCAGTAGTCCAAGACAGGGGAACACTGAAGCTTTCTTT
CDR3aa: CASSPRQGNTEAFF

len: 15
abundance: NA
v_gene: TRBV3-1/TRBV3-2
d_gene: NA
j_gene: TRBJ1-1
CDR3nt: TGTGCCAGCAGCCGATCCACAGTCTCTAACACTGAAGCTTTCTTT
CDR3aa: CASSRSTVSNTEAFF

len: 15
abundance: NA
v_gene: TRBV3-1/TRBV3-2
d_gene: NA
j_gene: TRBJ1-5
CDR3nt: TGTGCCAGCAGCCCGAGTGCCGCTCGGTATCAGCCCCAGCATTTT
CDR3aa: CASSPSAARYQPQHF

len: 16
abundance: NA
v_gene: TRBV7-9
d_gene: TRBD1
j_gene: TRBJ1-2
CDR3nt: TGTGCCAGCAGCTTACATGGGACAGTACTTAACTATGGCTACACCTTC
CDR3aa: CASSLHGTVLNYGYTF

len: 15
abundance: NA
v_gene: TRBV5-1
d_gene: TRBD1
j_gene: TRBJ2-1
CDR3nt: TGCGCCAGCAGCTTGGAAGGGACAGGAAGGAGTGAGCAGTTCTTC
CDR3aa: CASSLEGTGRSEQFF

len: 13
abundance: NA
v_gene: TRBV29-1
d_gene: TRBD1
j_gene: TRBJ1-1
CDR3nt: TGCAGCGCCGAGGGACAGATGAACACTGAAGCTTTCTTT
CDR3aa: CSAEGQMNTEAFF

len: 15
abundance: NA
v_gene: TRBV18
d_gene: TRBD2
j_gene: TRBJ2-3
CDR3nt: TGTGCCAGCTCACTTTCTAGCGGAAACACAGATACGCAGTATTTT
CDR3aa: CASSLSSGNTDTQYF

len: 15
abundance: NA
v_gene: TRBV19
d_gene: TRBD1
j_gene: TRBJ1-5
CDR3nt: TGTGCCAGTAGTACGACAGGGGATGGCAATCAGCCCCAGCATTTT
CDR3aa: CASSTTGDGNQPQHF

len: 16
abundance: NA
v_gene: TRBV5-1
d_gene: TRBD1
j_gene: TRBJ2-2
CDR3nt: TGCGCCAGCAGCTCTTACAGGGGGAAGGACACCGGGGAGCTGTTTTTT
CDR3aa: CASSSYRGKDTGELFF

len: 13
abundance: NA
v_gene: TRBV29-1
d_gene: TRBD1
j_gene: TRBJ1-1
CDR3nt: TGCAGCGTCAACCGGGACAGTGGTTCTGAAGCTTTCTTT
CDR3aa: CSVNRDSGSEAFF

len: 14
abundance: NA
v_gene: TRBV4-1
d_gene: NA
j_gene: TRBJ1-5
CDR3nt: TGCGCCAGCAGCCCCACAGAGAAGTATCAGCCCCAGCATTTT
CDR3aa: CASSPTEKYQPQHF